The 5 T cell receptor beta chains below come from one sample, sequenced in a study of CD8 T cells in Susac syndrome. Roughly 0.5 to 1 ug RNA was reverse transcribed with random hexamers. Each CDR3 protein gets one entry after TCRdb re-called the immunoSEQ multiplex PCR reads with MiXCR. The table has some 160,000 distinct CDR3 sequences, approximately 95% seen once. Specimen: CD8+ T cells from PBMCs. These receptors all come from a human donor with multiple sclerosis.

This clonotype was recorded once. This chain links TRBV20-1 with TRBJ2-1, with D possibly being TRBD1 (7 bases). This CDR3 has 15 residues. V was shortened by 4 bases and J by 8 bases, with 21 bases between the two germline ends. The V gene's germline CDR1 is DFQATT and CDR2 SNEGSKA (reference sequence). This chain's CDR3 is CSAIDPGGTHYEQFF. The DNA for the CDR3 is TGCAGTGCTATCGACCCAGGGGGGACCCACTATGAGCAGTTCTTC.

V and J are TRBV15 and TRBJ1-2, with a tentative D call TRBD1 (5 bases). Germline V gives CDR1 LNHNV, CDR2 YYDKDF (reference sequence). The V and J ends lost 5 bases and 4 bases respectively, with 11 bases between them. This CDR3 contains 13 residues. Written as DNA, the CDR3 is TGTGCCACCAGCGTCCAGGGAGGCTATGGCTACACCTTC. Its protein product is CATSVQGGYGYTF.

The rearrangement uses TRBV7-8 and TRBJ2-7, with 7 bases matching TRBD1. The germline V gene encodes CDR1 SGHVS and CDR2 FQNEAQ. The CDR3 is 14 residues long. The ends lost 3 bases at V and 4 bases at J; junction bases unmatched: 6. Here the CDR3 reads CASSLGQTTYEQYF. CDR3 coding DNA: TGTGCCAGCAGCTTGGGACAGACGACTTACGAGCAGTACTTC.

This chain connects TRBV27 to TRBJ1-4, with D unclear. CDR1 and CDR2 (germline): MNHEY, SMNVEV (reference sequence). The germline V and J ends were trimmed by 1 base and 5 bases, with 5 bases remaining between them. This CDR3 spans 13 amino acids. The CDR3 is CASSLLGNEKLFF. In DNA form, the CDR3 reads TGTGCCAGCAGTTTATTGGGGAATGAAAAACTGTTTTTT.

The rearrangement joins TRBV9 to TRBJ2-3; 7 positions agree with TRBD2. The V gene end was trimmed by 0 bases and the J gene end by 2 bases; junction bases not matched to a gene: 6. Per germline, CDR1 SGDLS and CDR2 YYNGEE. The CDR3 has 16 amino acids. CDR3 in DNA: TGTGCCAGCAGCGTAGGGTCTAGCGGAACCACAGATACGCAGTATTTT. Its translation is CASSVGSSGTTDTQYF.